This TCR beta chain came from a study of T cell changes during pregnancy in multiple sclerosis (dated by TCRdb to between 2017 and 2020). As for the study more broadly: Changes in the T cell repertoire over the course of pregnancy were examined in this study in women with multiple sclerosis.

About this clone itself: Its antigen is unknown. No much larger clone is present one base from it, and per-base qualities are unavailable.

The CDR3 numbers 15 residues from cysteine through phenylalanine. Only CDR3 DNA remains: 45 bases, in frame from the first base. CDR1 and CDR2 were assigned from the germline V gene as SGHDT and YYEEEE. V is shortened by 0 bases, J by 2 bases, and the region joining them spans 12 bases. Libraries were built with the immunoSEQ multiplex PCR assay. The immuneACCESS repertoire file appears here via TCRdb, limited to in-frame rearrangements. These files lack a portion of the clones; in checked studies, under half of the deficit traces to unresolved V genes, and the cause of the others is not known. The sample table shows about 51,000 clones, and approximately 94% are seen once. Around 0.6% of the sample goes to the ten largest clones.

Recombination linked TRBV5-6 to TRBJ2-7; a tentative D call is TRBD2 (6 bases match). This sequence was found in a female donor with multiple sclerosis, enrolled in a pregnancy study. Material: CD4+ T cells from peripheral blood mononuclear cells, obtained in the second trimester of pregnancy. The DNA sequence is TGTGCCAGCAGCTTGGTAGCAGGGAGGACCTACGAGCAGTACTTC. The encoded protein is CASSLVAGRTYEQYF.